The 29 T cell receptor beta chains below were found in one sample sequenced in a study of control samples from healthy donors and cancer patients. Data came from immunoSEQ multiplex PCR; TCRdb stores just in-frame clones and leaves some out. The sample has under 100,000 clones, about 89% seen once. Input material: PBMCs. These receptors came from a woman aged 45-60 years with colorectal cancer.

The chain combines TRBV6-4 with TRBJ2-2; D is perhaps TRBD1 or TRBD2 (5 bases each). Germline V CDR1 and CDR2: MRHNA, SNTAGT. The CDR3 is 14 amino acids. V lost 6 bases to trimming and J lost 2 bases, with 10 bases between them. CDR3 DNA: TGTGCCAGCAGCCGGGGCCTTAACACCGGGGAGCTGTTTTTT. As protein: CASSRGLNTGELFF.

V and J are TRBV10-3 and TRBJ2-5; 9 bases are a match to TRBD1. The length of the CDR3 is 14 residues. Germline V gene data show CDR1 as ENHRY and CDR2 as SYGVKD. The V and J ends lost 6 bases and 4 bases, in that order; junction bases with no gene match: 6. The CDR3 DNA is TGTGCCATCAGCTACAGGGGGCTAGGAGAGACCCAGTACTTC. Residues: CAISYRGLGETQYF.

V and J are TRBV19 and TRBJ2-3; TRBD1 is a possible D gene (7 bases). The V gene lost 5 bases and the J gene lost 4 bases, with 16 bases spanning the gap. This CDR3 is 15 amino acids long. The V gene's germline CDR1 is LNHDA and CDR2 SQIVND (reference sequence). This chain's CDR3 is CASSSRSGGPDTQYF. Here the CDR3 DNA reads TGTGCCAGTAGTTCAAGGTCAGGGGGGCCAGATACGCAGTATTTT.

The rearrangement links TRBV10-3 to TRBJ1-4, with 7 bases matching TRBD1. The CDR3 has 13 amino acids. Germline-derived CDR1 and CDR2 are ENHRY and SYGVKD. Germline trimming cut 0 bases from V and 8 bases from J; bases unmatched to any gene: 0. The DNA of the CDR3 is TGTGCCATCAGTGAGTCGGGACAGGAAAAACTGTTTTTT. Translated, it gives CAISESGQEKLFF.

J is TRBJ1-5 and V is TRBV28, with 7 bases lining up with TRBD1. Germline CDR1 is MDHEN and CDR2 is SYDVKM. The CDR3 extends over 16 amino acids. V was pared by 5 bases and J by 2 bases, with 9 bases of the junction left unmatched. The CDR3 region is CASSVPRQGGNQPQHF. CDR3 bases: TGTGCCAGCAGTGTACCTAGACAGGGAGGCAATCAGCCCCAGCATTTT. The entire variable domain, with the rest obtained from reference TRBV28 and TRBJ1-5, is as follows: DVKVTQSSRYLVKRTGEKVFLECVQDMDHENMFWYRQDPGLGLRLIYFSYDVKMKEKGDIPEGYSVSREKKERFSLILESASTNQTSMYLCASSVPRQGGNQPQHFGDGTRLSIL.

The chain employs TRBV27 and TRBJ1-1; D gene unclear. The V gene lost 1 base and the J gene lost 2 bases, with 5 bases spanning the gap. The germline V gene encodes CDR1 MNHEY and CDR2 SMNVEV (reference sequence). The CDR3 sequence is 13 residues long. The CDR3 DNA sequence: TGTGCCAGCAGTTTATTACAAAACACTGAAGCTTTCTTT. Its translation is CASSLLQNTEAFF.

This clone was recorded a few times. V and J are TRBV15 and TRBJ2-3; 10 positions agree with TRBD1. The CDR3 runs to 15 residues. Germline CDR1 and CDR2: LNHNV and YYDKDF (reference sequence). The J segment lost 4 bases and the V segment lost 5 bases, leaving 6 bases of the junction unmatched. The CDR3 region has the DNA TGTGCCACCAGCGCCCGACAGGGGGCGTCAGATACGCAGTATTTT. Its translation: CATSARQGASDTQYF.

This chain uses TRBV27 with TRBJ1-5; 7 bases are shared with TRBD1. The CDR3 consists of 15 residues. The ends lost 5 bases at V and 3 bases at J; junction bases unmatched: 7. Germline V gene lookup returns CDR1 MNHEY and CDR2 SMNVEV (reference sequence). The CDR3 protein is CASSPTGSNNQPQHF. CDR3 in DNA: TGTGCCAGCAGTCCGACAGGGAGTAACAATCAGCCCCAGCATTTT.

The chain joins TRBV5-6 to TRBJ2-5; D is undetermined. Germline V gives CDR1 SGHDT, CDR2 YYEEEE. The CDR3 sequence is 14 residues long. V lost 2 bases and J lost 0, with 8 bases in between. CDR3 in DNA: TGTGCCAGCAGCTTCTCTTTGTACCAAGAGACCCAGTACTTC. Translation gives CASSFSLYQETQYF.

The V and J genes are TRBV24-1 and TRBJ1-1; D might be TRBD1 (6 bases). Trimming pared 2 bases from V and 8 bases from J, leaving 8 bases between. The CDR3 has 12 amino acids. Germline V gene lookup returns CDR1 KGHDR and CDR2 SFDVKD. CDR3 protein: CATSDSDREAFF. The CDR3, as DNA: TGTGCCACCAGTGATTCCGACAGGGAAGCTTTCTTT.

The chain combines TRBV18 with TRBJ1-1; D uncertain. The V and J ends lost 6 bases and 8 bases respectively, with 13 bases between them. This CDR3 is 12 amino acids long. The germline V gene has CDR1 KGHSH and CDR2 LQKENI. The CDR3 loop reads CASSPQTMEAFF. Here the CDR3 DNA reads TGTGCCAGCTCCCCTCAGACCATGGAAGCTTTCTTT.

The chain is built from TRBV7-9 and TRBJ1-2, with D possibly TRBD1 on 5 matching bases. The CDR3 covers 15 residues. The germline gives CDR1 SEHNR, CDR2 FQNEAQ (reference sequence). V lost 1 base and J lost 4, with 13 bases in between. The CDR3 loop is CASSLDRDASYGYTF. In DNA, the CDR3 is TGTGCCAGCAGCTTAGACCGGGACGCATCCTATGGCTACACCTTC. Complete variable domain (other parts from reference TRBV7-9 and TRBJ1-2): DTGVSQNPRHKITKRGQNVTFRCDPISEHNRLYWYRQTLGQGPEFLTYFQNEAQLEKSRLLSDRFSAERPKGSFSTLEIQRTEQGDSAMYLCASSLDRDASYGYTFGSGTRLTVV.

The chain employs TRBV7-7 and TRBJ1-2, with D tentatively TRBD1 (6 bases). Germline CDR1 is SSHAT and CDR2 is FNYEAQ (reference sequence). Trimming pared 3 bases from V and 4 bases from J, leaving 24 bases between. This CDR3 is 18 amino acids long. CDR3 coding DNA: TGTGCCAGCAGCTTGGGGGGGGCAGCCCAACTGACGGGCTATGGCTACACCTTC. It yields the protein CASSLGGAAQLTGYGYTF.

The chain couples TRBV2 to TRBJ1-2; no reliable D call. Trimming cost V 8 bases and J 3 bases, with 10 bases left between them. The germline V gene encodes CDR1 SNHLY and CDR2 FYNNEI. This CDR3 region has 12 residues. This CDR3 is CASSSSHYGYTF. In nucleotides, the CDR3 is TGTGCCAGCTCCAGCAGCCACTATGGCTACACCTTC.

The rearrangement links TRBV5-6 to TRBJ2-7; tentatively, D is TRBD1 (5 bases). CDR1 is SGHDT and CDR2 is YYEEEE in the germline V gene. The germline V and J ends were trimmed by 5 bases and 4 bases, with 10 bases remaining between them. The CDR3 runs 12 residues. The CDR3 loop is CASSSQGYEQYV. The CDR3 DNA reads TGTGCCAGCAGTTCTCAGGGATACGAGCAGTACGTC.

The V gene is TRBV6-5, the J gene TRBJ2-5; 11 bases are a match to TRBD2. CDR1 and CDR2 from the germline V gene are MNHEY and SVGAGI. V trimming: 0 bases; J trimming: 1 base; junction bases outside the gene matches: 1. The CDR3 is 16 amino acids. The CDR3 spells CASSYSTSGGQETQYF. Written as DNA, the CDR3 is TGTGCCAGCAGTTACTCAACTAGCGGGGGCCAAGAGACCCAGTACTTC.

This clone has only one observation. The chain joins TRBV6-1 to TRBJ2-1; D call uncertain. Germline values: CDR1 MNHNS, CDR2 SASEGT. The CDR3 is 12 residues long. Trimming pared 2 bases from V and 4 bases from J, leaving 3 bases between. CDR3 amino acids: CASSERYNEQFF. The CDR3 DNA follows: TGTGCCAGCAGTGAACGGTACAATGAGCAGTTCTTC.

The rearrangement joins TRBV19 to TRBJ2-2; D may match TRBD1 or TRBD2 (5 bases each). The CDR3 length is 15 residues. Trimming pared 6 bases from V and 4 bases from J, leaving 15 bases between. Germline lookup yields CDR1 LNHDA and CDR2 SQIVND (reference sequence). The CDR3 loop reads CASRTQGVGTGELFF. The CDR3, as DNA: TGTGCCAGTAGGACCCAGGGAGTGGGCACCGGGGAGCTGTTTTTT.

The chain recombines TRBV7-9 with TRBJ1-1; no clear D. Germline CDR1 reads SEHNR; CDR2 reads FQNEAQ (reference sequence). V was shortened by 5 bases and J by 0 bases, with 7 bases between the two germline ends. The length of the CDR3 is 13 residues. CDR3 coding DNA: TGTGCCAGCAGCCTGGACCTGAACACTGAAGCTTTCTTT. Residues: CASSLDLNTEAFF.

The chain is built from TRBV5-6 and TRBJ2-3; TRBD2 matches 7 bases. The CDR3 length is 14 residues. V lost 7 bases, J lost 5 bases, and 10 bases stayed unmatched. CDR1 and CDR2 from the germline V gene are SGHDT and YYEEEE. CDR3 residues: CASCGTTQGDTQYF. The CDR3 DNA reads as TGTGCCAGCTGCGGGACTACGCAGGGAGATACGCAGTATTTT. The whole variable domain, remainder taken from reference TRBV5-6 and TRBJ2-3, is DAGVTQSPTHLIKTRGQQVTLRCSPKSGHDTVSWYQQALGQGPQFIFQYYEEEERQRGNFPDRFSGHQFPNYSSELNVNALLLGDSALYLCASCGTTQGDTQYFGPGTRLTVL.

This clone was seen once. The V gene is TRBV20-1, the J gene TRBJ2-5; 7 bases fit TRBD1. The V segment lost 3 bases and the J segment 5 bases; nucleotides outside the gene matches: 6. Looked up from germline, CDR1 is DFQATT and CDR2 is SNEGSKA (reference sequence). CDR3 length equals 13 residues. This CDR3 reads CSASGQAGETQYF. The CDR3 nucleotides read TGCAGTGCTAGTGGACAGGCCGGGGAGACCCAGTACTTC.

The rearrangement uses TRBV23-1 and TRBJ1-5; D is perhaps TRBD1 (5 bases). TRBV23-1 is an ORF for which the function is uncertain. The CDR3 extends over 15 amino acids. V was clipped by 6 bases and J by 0 bases, with 12 bases between them. CDR3 amino acids: CASSHRPYSNQPQHF. CDR3 nucleotide sequence: TGCGCCAGCAGCCACAGGCCTTATAGCAATCAGCCCCAGCATTTT.

The chain is built from TRBV19 and TRBJ1-2; possible D gene TRBD1, 5 bases. Germline CDR1 and CDR2: LNHDA and SQIVND (reference sequence). Trimming stripped 3 bases from V and 4 bases from J, with 12 bases between. This CDR3 comprises 14 residues. The chain's CDR3 is CASSIGQDIYGYTF. In DNA form, the CDR3 reads TGTGCCAGTAGTATTGGGCAGGACATCTATGGCTACACCTTC.

Points on this clone: Other nucleotide sequences in the sample specify the same CDR3. The chain uses TRBV3-1 (or the pseudogene TRBV3-2) and TRBJ2-1; TRBD1 or TRBD2 may be the D gene (5 bases each). Germline assignment: CDR1 LGHDT and CDR2 YNNKEL (reference sequence). V lost 4 bases, J lost 9 bases, and 16 bases lay in between. The CDR3 is 14 amino acids. CDR3: CASSPGQGYSEQFF. In DNA form, the CDR3 reads TGTGCCAGCAGCCCGGGGCAGGGATATAGTGAGCAGTTCTTC.

This chain uses TRBV24-1 with TRBJ2-1, with D tentatively TRBD1 (6 bases). The CDR3 sequence is 15 residues long. Trimming pared 1 base from V and 3 bases from J, leaving 9 bases between. From germline, CDR1 is KGHDR and CDR2 SFDVKD. For the CDR3, the DNA is TGTGCCACCAGTGATTTCTCGGACAGCTACAATGAGCAGTTCTTC. Translation gives CATSDFSDSYNEQFF.

The rearrangement joins TRBV6-5 to TRBJ1-2; maybe TRBD1 (5 bases). Germline CDR1 and CDR2: MNHEY and SVGAGI. The V end lost 7 bases, the J end lost 4 bases, and 13 bases lay between the germline ends. CDR3 size: 13 residues. CDR3: CASTSRDGYGYTF. CDR3 DNA sequence: TGTGCCAGCACTTCCCGGGACGGCTATGGCTACACCTTC.

The chain uses TRBV18 and TRBJ2-7, with D unresolved. The CDR3 totals 13 residues. Germline CDR1 reads KGHSH; CDR2 reads LQKENI. V was cut by 3 bases and J by 3 bases, with 9 bases left in between. Written as DNA, the CDR3 is TGTGCCAGCTCACCCCAGGCTAACTACGAGCAGTACGTC. Amino acids: CASSPQANYEQYV.

The rearrangement links TRBV10-2 to TRBJ2-3; TRBD1 might be the D (6 bases). With 10 bases removed from V and 1 base from J, the gap between germline ends came to 18 bases. In germline, CDR1 is WSHSY, CDR2 SAAADI. CDR3 length: 15 amino acids. In DNA form, the CDR3 reads TGCGCCACTTCGATCCGGGACATACGCACAGATACGCAGTATTTT. Protein product: CATSIRDIRTDTQYF.

This clone showed up just a few times. The chain recombines TRBV5-8 with TRBJ1-6; possible D gene TRBD1, 5 bases. The CDR3 runs 14 residues. V dropped 4 bases and J dropped 2 bases, with 7 bases sitting between them. CDR1 and CDR2 (germline): SGHTS, YDEGEE. CDR3 residues: CASSPGTYNSPLHF. The CDR3 nucleotides are TGTGCCAGCAGCCCAGGGACCTATAATTCACCCCTCCACTTT.